Below, 14 T cell receptor beta chains from the same sample are listed, as sequenced in a study of blood T cell repertoires in COVID-19. Sequencing used immunoSEQ multiplex PCR; TCRdb keeps in-frame clones, though not all of them. Among about 210,000 clones listed, about four fifths were seen once. The sequenced sample was peripheral blood. The receptors shown here come from a woman aged 60 to 75 with COVID-19, enrolled during active disease.

The chain is built from TRBV7-9 and TRBJ2-3; 7 bases are shared with TRBD1. Germline lookup yields CDR1 SEHNR and CDR2 FQNEAQ (reference sequence). The CDR3 extends over 14 amino acids. The junction had 6 bases not matched to a gene; V was cut back by 5 bases and J by 4 bases. CDR3 sequence reads: CASSRRTGSDTQYF. The CDR3, as DNA: TGTGCCAGCAGCCGTCGGACAGGTTCAGATACGCAGTATTTT.

This chain joins TRBV28 and TRBJ2-7, with D maybe TRBD1 (5 bases). V was pared by 3 bases and J by 6 bases, with 9 bases between. Germline V gives CDR1 MDHEN, CDR2 SYDVKM. This CDR3 spans 12 amino acids. CDR3 DNA sequence: TGTGCCAGCAGTTTGCCAGGGTTCGAGCAGTACGTC. This encodes CASSLPGFEQYV.

The genes are TRBV11-3 and TRBJ2-3; possible D gene TRBD2, 7 bases. The CDR3 is 14 residues long. Trimming removed 5 bases at V and 3 bases at J, with 12 bases between. CDR1 is SGHNT and CDR2 is YENEEA in the germline V gene. DNA of the CDR3: TGTGCCAGCAGCCTGGGGGGGCAGACAGATACGCAGTATTTT. As protein: CASSLGGQTDTQYF.

The rearrangement links TRBV27 to TRBJ2-7, with 11 bases aligning to TRBD1. The germline CDR1 and CDR2 sequences are MNHEY and SMNVEV (reference sequence). The V gene end was trimmed by 5 bases and the J gene end by 0 bases; junction bases not matched to a gene: 6. This CDR3 comprises 16 residues. The CDR3, as DNA: TGTGCCAGCAGTCCCCGGGACAGGGGGAACTCCTACGAGCAGTACTTC. This gives the protein CASSPRDRGNSYEQYF.

The rearrangement uses TRBV29-1 and TRBJ2-7; tentative D call: TRBD1 (5 bases). V lost 0 bases and J lost 3, with 12 bases in between. CDR1 and CDR2 from the germline V gene are SQVTM and ANQGSEA. The CDR3 length is 14 residues. In DNA form, the CDR3 reads TGCAGCGTTGAAGATCCGGACATAGGCTACGAGCAGTACTTC. Amino acids: CSVEDPDIGYEQYF.

V is TRBV6-5 and J is TRBJ1-1; 8 bases line up with TRBD1. From germline, CDR1 is MNHEY and CDR2 SVGAGI. This CDR3 comprises 13 residues. The V and J ends lost 9 bases and 2 bases, in that order; junction bases with no gene match: 5. The DNA of the CDR3 is TGTGCCAGTAGCGACAGGGGCAACACTGAAGCTTTCTTT. Translated, it gives CASSDRGNTEAFF.

V gene TRBV14 combines with J gene TRBJ1-1; a weak D match, TRBD1 (6 bases). V lost 0 bases and J lost 6, with 17 bases in between. CDR1 is SGHDN and CDR2 is FVKESK in the germline V gene. This CDR3 spans 16 amino acids. The CDR3 DNA sequence: TGTGCCAGCAGCCAAGATATTGGGGGCTGGACTTCTGAAGCTTTCTTT. Residues: CASSQDIGGWTSEAFF. Looking up the rest from reference TRBV14 and TRBJ1-1 gives the full variable domain: EAGVTQFPSHSVIEKGQTVTLRCDPISGHDNLYWYRRVMGKEIKFLLHFVKESKQDESGMPNNRFLAERTGGTYSTLKVQPAELEDSGVYFCASSQDIGGWTSEAFFGQGTRLTVV.

This chain joins TRBV5-1 and TRBJ2-2, with D possibly TRBD1 on 5 matching bases. The CDR3 contains 16 residues. Germline-derived CDR1 and CDR2 are SGHRS and YFSETQ. V was pared by 1 base and J by 4 bases, with 14 bases between. CDR3 in DNA: TGCGCCAGCAGCTTGAGAACAGGTGTGGGCACCGGGGAGCTGTTTTTT. This encodes CASSLRTGVGTGELFF.

The chain links TRBV7-2 to TRBJ1-2; D gene ambiguous. V lost 5 bases, J lost 4 bases, and 20 bases lay in between. From germline, CDR1 is SGHTA and CDR2 FQGNSA. CDR3 length equals 16 residues. Written as DNA, the CDR3 is TGTGCCAGCAGCCCGTTAATTTACGGCCAGGCCTATGGCTACACCTTC. Translation gives CASSPLIYGQAYGYTF.

The chain has TRBV5-1 and TRBJ2-3; D is possibly TRBD1 (7 bases). The germline V gene has CDR1 SGHRS and CDR2 YFSETQ. The germline V and J ends were trimmed by 1 base and 0 bases, with 9 bases remaining between them. The CDR3 extends over 15 amino acids. The CDR3 reads CASSLQGGSTDTQYF. CDR3 sequence (DNA): TGCGCCAGCAGCTTGCAGGGGGGAAGCACAGATACGCAGTATTTT.

The chain employs TRBV20-1 and TRBJ1-2; no clear D. CDR3 size: 11 residues. V lost 0 bases and J lost 8, with 7 bases in between. Germline CDR1 DFQATT, CDR2 SNEGSKA (reference sequence). In DNA form, the CDR3 reads TGCAGTGCTAGAGATCCTCCGGGCTACACCTTC. It specifies CSARDPPGYTF.

This clone was found once. The rearrangement uses TRBV25-1 and TRBJ1-5, with a weak D call TRBD1 (5 bases). This CDR3 contains 16 residues. The germline V gene encodes CDR1 MGHDK and CDR2 SYGVNS. V was clipped by 1 base and J by 3 bases, with 13 bases between them. For the CDR3, the DNA is TGTGCCAGCAGTGAATGGGGCACCGAGGACAATCAGCCCCAGCATTTT. It specifies CASSEWGTEDNQPQHF.

The rearrangement joins TRBV5-1 to TRBJ1-1, with D perhaps TRBD1 (5 bases). There are 16 residues in the CDR3. The germline V and J ends were trimmed by 4 bases and 2 bases, with 18 bases remaining between them. Germline V gene sequence: CDR1 SGHRS, CDR2 YFSETQ. The CDR3 DNA reads TGCGCCAGCAGCGTGGATCGGGGGGGACCAAACACTGAAGCTTTCTTT. It yields the protein CASSVDRGGPNTEAFF.

This chain connects TRBV29-1 to TRBJ2-1; 11 bases align to TRBD1. The CDR3 runs 17 residues. V trimming: 5 bases; J trimming: 7 bases; junction bases outside the gene matches: 16. Germline assignment: CDR1 SQVTM and CDR2 ANQGSEA. The DNA for the CDR3 is TGCAGCGTTTTCGCGCACGGGGGACAGGGGGATTTAAATGAGCAGTTCTTC. This gives the protein CSVFAHGGQGDLNEQFF.